Shown below are 14 T cell receptor beta chains from a single sample sequenced in a study of regulatory T cells in long-lasting Graves disease. Assembly of TCR beta libraries relied on iRepertoire HTBI primers together with Arm-PCR of CDR3 regions. In TCRdb, the multiplex PCR reads were re-called with MiXCR into one record per CDR3 protein. This repertoire shows around 480,000 distinct CDR3 sequences, around 15% found once; its top ten account for approximately 25%. Sample time point: newly diagnosed GD, antithyroid drugs for less than 3 months. Researchers made the TCR library from RNA that was extracted from PBMCs. These data were likewise used in another study, on T cells in Graves' hyperthyroidism and ophthalmopathy.

Sequencing used peripheral blood mononuclear cells (PBMCs), obtained at new diagnosis, from a patient treated with antithyroid drugs. All receptors derive from a woman aged 40 to 65 with Graves disease.

This clonotype appeared a few times. The chain carries TRBV30 and TRBJ2-2, with 7 nucleotides matching TRBD2. The CDR3 runs 14 residues. Germline CDR1 GTSNPN, CDR2 SVGIG (reference sequence). Germline trimming cut 5 bases from V and 5 bases from J; bases unmatched to any gene: 8. CDR3 bases: TGTGCCTGGGGGGGGGTTGGCAATACCGGGGAGCTGTTTTTT. Residues: CAWGGVGNTGELFF.

This clonotype was observed many times. The J gene is TRBJ1-1, the V gene TRBV7-3, with a possible D match to TRBD1 (5 bases). The ends were cut back, 5 bases at V and 0 bases at J, with 13 bases in the middle. In germline, CDR1 is SGHTA, CDR2 FQGTGA. The CDR3 is made up of 15 amino acids. In DNA form, the CDR3 reads TGTGCCAGCAGCCAACATGGGGCACTGAACACTGAAGCTTTCTTT. Protein: CASSQHGALNTEAFF.

The table lists this clonotype with many counts. The chain is built from TRBV6-2 or TRBV6-3 and TRBJ1-1, with TRBD1 matching over 7 bases. J gave up 5 bases and V 6 bases, and 12 bases lay outside the gene matches. The length of the CDR3 is 15 residues. From germline, CDR1 is MNHEY and CDR2 SVGEGT. CDR3 region: CASRPPDRVITEAFF. CDR3 DNA: TGTGCCAGCAGACCCCCCGACAGGGTAATTACTGAAGCTTTCTTT.

This chain connects TRBV5-1 to TRBJ1-1; weak D call: TRBD1 (5 bases). The length of the CDR3 is 15 residues. CDR1 and CDR2 from the germline V gene are SGHRS and YFSETQ. V was pared by 3 bases and J by 5 bases, with 17 bases between. The CDR3, as DNA: TGCGCCAGCAGCTCCGGGATTTTCGGGGGAACTGAAGCTTTCTTT. Encoded protein: CASSSGIFGGTEAFF. The variable domain in full, completed from reference TRBV5-1 and TRBJ1-1, reads KAGVTQTPRYLIKTRGQQVTLSCSPISGHRSVSWYQQTPGQGLQFLFEYFSETQRNKGNFPGRFSGRQFSNSRSEMNVSTLELGDSALYLCASSSGIFGGTEAFFGQGTRLTVV.

The table lists this clonotype with many counts. The chain couples TRBV2 to TRBJ2-7; TRBD2 might be the D (5 bases). The CDR3 spans 14 residues. Germline assignment: CDR1 SNHLY and CDR2 FYNNEI. Trimming cost V 7 bases and J 4 bases, with 17 bases left between them. The CDR3 sequence: CASTKEGYSYEQYF. CDR3 DNA: TGTGCCAGCACCAAAGAGGGCTACAGTTACGAGCAGTACTTC.

Many counts were recorded for this clonotype. The CDR3 DNA reads TGCAGTGCTAGAGGCACGGGACACCCCTCAGGGCCCCAGCATTTT. Its translation is CSARGTGHPSGPQHF. The chain couples TRBV20-1 to TRBJ1-5, with D possibly being TRBD1 (6 bases). This CDR3 is built from 15 residues. Germline loops: CDR1 DFQATT, CDR2 SNEGSKA (reference sequence). The V end lost 1 base, the J end lost 9 bases, and 19 bases lay between the germline ends.

The chain has TRBV6-4 and TRBJ2-7; TRBD1 aligns across 10 bases. The V and J ends lost 5 bases and 8 bases, in that order; junction bases with no gene match: 15. Per the germline V gene, CDR1 is MRHNA and CDR2 is SNTAGT. The CDR3 covers 16 residues. The CDR3 sequence is CASSYGTGEGLGKQYF. The CDR3 nucleotides are TGTGCCAGCAGTTATGGGACAGGGGAAGGCCTAGGGAAGCAGTACTTC.

The chain has TRBV7-3 and TRBJ2-3; D possibly corresponds to TRBD1 (6 bases). Germline loops: CDR1 SGHTA, CDR2 FQGTGA. The CDR3 length is 15 residues. V lost 3 bases and J 0 bases, leaving 10 bases between the germline ends. CDR3 loop: CASSFQGRSTDTQYF. The DNA of the CDR3 is TGTGCCAGCAGCTTTCAGGGGCGTAGCACAGATACGCAGTATTTT.

This clonotype was observed many times. The chain joins TRBV19 to TRBJ1-1; D is ambiguous. V lost 7 bases to trimming and J lost 0 bases, with 9 bases between them. The CDR3 has 13 amino acids. Germline-derived CDR1 and CDR2 are LNHDA and SQIVND (reference sequence). CDR3 residues: CASTNTLNTEAFF. CDR3 DNA sequence: TGTGCCAGTACCAACACCCTGAACACTGAAGCTTTCTTT.

This clonotype was observed a handful of times. The rearrangement links TRBV4-1 to TRBJ1-1; maybe TRBD1 (6 bases). This CDR3 contains 17 residues. The germline gives CDR1 MGHRA, CDR2 YSYEKL. V was trimmed by 0 bases and J by 5 bases, leaving 19 bases between them. The CDR3 sequence: CASSQDIVRGARTEAFF. The DNA for the CDR3 is TGCGCCAGCAGCCAAGATATCGTTCGGGGGGCGCGAACTGAAGCTTTCTTT.

This clonotype was detected many times. The chain employs TRBV2 and TRBJ2-1, with unresolved D. CDR1 is SNHLY and CDR2 is FYNNEI in the germline V gene. This CDR3 has 13 residues. Trimming shortened V by 7 bases and J by 0 bases, and 7 bases separated the two germline ends. The CDR3 here is CASIASSYNEQFF. The CDR3 DNA reads as TGTGCCAGCATTGCGAGCTCCTACAATGAGCAGTTCTTC.

In this sample, this clonotype turned up many times. The chain employs TRBV6-4 and TRBJ1-5; no clear D. Germline CDR1 is MRHNA and CDR2 is SNTAGT. There are 14 residues in the CDR3. The V and J ends lost 0 bases and 3 bases respectively, with 6 bases between them. CDR3 coding DNA: TGTGCCAGCAGTGACTCGATCATCAATCAGCCCCAGCATTTT. Translated, it gives CASSDSIINQPQHF.

Notes on this clonotype: A far larger clone is only one base removed, so a read error is likely. Here the CDR3 reads CASSLDRGGEQCF. The DNA for the CDR3 is TGTGCCAGCAGCTTAGACAGGGGGGGCGAGCAGTGCTTC. V is TRBV11-2 and J is TRBJ2-7; tentatively, D is TRBD1 or TRBD2 (7 bases each). The CDR3 sequence is 13 residues long. CDR1 is SGHAT, CDR2 FQNNGV, per germline.

The V gene is TRBV20-1, the J gene TRBJ2-5, with 9 bases lining up with TRBD2. The CDR3 has 16 residues. CDR1 is DFQATT and CDR2 is SNEGSKA in the germline V gene (reference sequence). Trimming took 3 bases from V and 1 from J; bases not matched to a gene: 9. The CDR3 sequence is CSASPVRGGVQETQYF. CDR3 bases: TGCAGTGCTAGTCCAGTTCGCGGGGGGGTCCAAGAGACCCAGTACTTC.